The T cell receptor (beta chain) under discussion was sequenced for a study of blood T cell repertoires in COVID-19. Study summary: The study drew acute and convalescent COVID-19 samples from the United States, Italy and Spain.

Study processing details: The assay estimated nucleated cells by amplifying reference gene primers. Assay: immunoSEQ multiplex PCR; the TCRdb copy retains only in-frame clones and omits some. V, J and clone size are those of that table, while D and trimming were read from the DNA. The sample records fewer than 250,000 clones, roughly 85% being singletons. Germline V gene sequence: CDR1 SGHRS, CDR2 YFSETQ. Trimming removed 0 bases at V and 5 bases at J, with 14 bases between. The CDR3 contains 15 residues. Participants, 18 to 89 years old, spanned 25 or so US areas. Researchers sorted participants into cohorts using their self-reported clinical history.

The TCR was taken from a woman aged 45-65 years with acute COVID-19. This chain uses TRBV5-1 with TRBJ2-5; D perhaps matches TRBD1 (6 bases). What was sequenced was PBMCs or T cells enriched from blood (not recorded which). CDR3 sequence: CASSLASAGEETQYF. The DNA for the CDR3 is TGCGCCAGCAGCTTGGCCTCGGCAGGGGAGGAGACCCAGTACTTC.